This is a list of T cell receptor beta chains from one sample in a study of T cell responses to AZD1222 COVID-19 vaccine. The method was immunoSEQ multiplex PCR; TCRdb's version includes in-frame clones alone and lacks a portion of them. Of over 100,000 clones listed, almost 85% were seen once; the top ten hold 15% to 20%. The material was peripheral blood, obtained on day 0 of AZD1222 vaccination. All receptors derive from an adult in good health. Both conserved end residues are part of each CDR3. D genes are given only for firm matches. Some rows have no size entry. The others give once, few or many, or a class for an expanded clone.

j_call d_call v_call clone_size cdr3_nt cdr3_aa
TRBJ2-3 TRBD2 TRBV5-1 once TGCGCCAGCAGCCCGGGGACTAGCGGGACAGATACGCAGTATTTT CASSPGTSGTDTQYF
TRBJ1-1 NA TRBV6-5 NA TGTGCCAGCAGTTACTCTCTGGGACAAACTGAAGCTTTCTTT CASSYSLGQTEAFF
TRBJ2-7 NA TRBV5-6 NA TGTGCCAGCAGCTTGGATACCTCCTACGAGCAGTACTTC CASSLDTSYEQYF
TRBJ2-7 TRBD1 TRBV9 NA TGTGCCAGCAGCCCGACGAGGGGGGGGACAGGGAACTACGAGCAGTACTTC CASSPTRGGTGNYEQYF
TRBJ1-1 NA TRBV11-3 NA TGTGCCAGCAGCTCCAAGGGACATCCCACTGAAGCTTTCTTT CASSSKGHPTEAFF
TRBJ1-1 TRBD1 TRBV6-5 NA TGTGCCAGCAGTTACGACAGGGGGGGAACTGAAGCTTTCTTT CASSYDRGGTEAFF
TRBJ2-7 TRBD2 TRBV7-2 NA TGTGCCAGCAGCAAACTAGCGGGAGGGATCTCCTACGAGCAGTACTTC CASSKLAGGISYEQYF
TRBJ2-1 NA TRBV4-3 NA TGCGCCAGCAGCCAGGAGATTAGTCATGAGCAGTTCTTC CASSQEISHEQFF
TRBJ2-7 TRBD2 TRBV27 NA TGTGCCAGCAGTCCTAGCGGGACCGTACGCGAGCAGTACTTC CASSPSGTVREQYF
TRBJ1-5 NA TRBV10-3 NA TGTGCCATCAGTGGGACGGGGAATAGCAATCAGCCCCAGCATTTT CAISGTGNSNQPQHF
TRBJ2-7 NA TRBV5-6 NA TGTGCCAGCGGTAAGGTCTCTTCCTACGAGCAGTACTTC CASGKVSSYEQYF
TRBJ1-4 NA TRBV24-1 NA TGTGCCACCAGTGATTCGACGGCAACTAATGAAAAACTGTTTTTT CATSDSTATNEKLFF
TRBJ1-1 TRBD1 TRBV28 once TGTGCCAGCAGTGCCCCTAACAGGGGGGTCACTGAAGCTTTCTTT CASSAPNRGVTEAFF
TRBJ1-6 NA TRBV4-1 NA TGCGCCAGCAGCTCCAGGGTGGGTCCCCAACATTCACCCCTCCACTTT CASSSRVGPQHSPLHF
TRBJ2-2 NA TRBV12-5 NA TGTGCTAGTGCCCCCTTGGGGCAGAACACCGGGGAGCTGTTTTTT CASAPLGQNTGELFF
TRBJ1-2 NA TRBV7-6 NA TGTGCCAGCAGCTTACCAGGCTTTTATGGCTACACCTTC CASSLPGFYGYTF
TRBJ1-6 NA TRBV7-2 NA TGTGCCAGCAGCGGGCGGGAGCGGAATTCACCCCTCCACTTT CASSGRERNSPLHF
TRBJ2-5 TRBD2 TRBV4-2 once TGTGCCAGCAGCCAAGTTCTAGCGGGGACCCAAGAGACCCAGTACTTC CASSQVLAGTQETQYF
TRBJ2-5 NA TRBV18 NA TGTGCCAGCTCACCATGGGATAAAGCTGGGACCCAGTACTTC CASSPWDKAGTQYF
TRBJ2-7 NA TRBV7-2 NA TGTGCCAGCAGCTTAGAGGGATACTACGAGCAGTACTTC CASSLEGYYEQYF
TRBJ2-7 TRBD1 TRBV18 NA TGTGCCAGCTCACCGACCGGGACAGGGCCGTACGAGCAGTACTTC CASSPTGTGPYEQYF
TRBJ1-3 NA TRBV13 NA TGTGCCAGCAGCTTAGTAGGGAGCTCTGGAAACACCATATATTTT CASSLVGSSGNTIYF
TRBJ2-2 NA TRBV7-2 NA TGTGCCAGCAGCTCCCAGGTAACCGGGGAGCTGTTTTTT CASSSQVTGELFF
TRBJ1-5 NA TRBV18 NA TGTGCCAGCTCACCAGGCGTCGAATCCCAGCCCCAGCATTTT CASSPGVESQPQHF
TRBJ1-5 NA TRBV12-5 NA TGTGCTAGTGGTTTGTTAGGGGGGTATAGCAATCAGCCCCAGCATTTT CASGLLGGYSNQPQHF
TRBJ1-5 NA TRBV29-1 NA TGCAGCGTTGAGGGTGGGATAGTGGAACCCTATAGCAATCAGCCCCAGCATTTT CSVEGGIVEPYSNQPQHF
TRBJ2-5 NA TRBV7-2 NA TGTGCCAGCAGCTACGAGAAGGGGAGGACCCAGTACTTC CASSYEKGRTQYF
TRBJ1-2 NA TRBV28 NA TGTGCCAGCAGTAACCCCAACTATGGCTACACCTTC CASSNPNYGYTF
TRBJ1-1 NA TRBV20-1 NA TGCAGTGCCATGCCCGGGGCTGAAGCTTTCTTT CSAMPGAEAFF
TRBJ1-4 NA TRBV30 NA TGTGCCTGGAGCCGCTCCGGGGCAGTAGAACTGTTTTTT CAWSRSGAVELFF
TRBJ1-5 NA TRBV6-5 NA TGTGCCAGCAGTTACTCGACCGGTAGCAATCAGCCCCAGCATTTT CASSYSTGSNQPQHF
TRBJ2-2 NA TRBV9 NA TGTGCCAGCAGCGTGGTAGCATCGAACACCGGGGAGCTGTTTTTT CASSVVASNTGELFF
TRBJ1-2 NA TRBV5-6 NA TGTGCCAGCAGCGGCACAGCCAGGGACCTGGGAGGCTACACCTTC CASSGTARDLGGYTF
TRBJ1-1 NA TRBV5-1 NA TGCGCCAGCAGCCCCATGAACCAGGGGAACACTGAAGCTTTCTTT CASSPMNQGNTEAFF
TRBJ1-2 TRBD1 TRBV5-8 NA TGTGCCAGCAGCCGGGACAGACATGGCTACACCTTC CASSRDRHGYTF
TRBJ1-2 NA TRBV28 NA TGTGCCAGCAGGGTATTCCAGACAGTAAACTATGGCTACACCTTC CASRVFQTVNYGYTF
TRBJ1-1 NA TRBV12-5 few TGTGCTAGTGGTTTGGGTGGGAGTTCGAACACTGAAGCTTTCTTT CASGLGGSSNTEAFF
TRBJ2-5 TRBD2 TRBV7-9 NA TGTGCCAGCAGCTTAGATCGGGGTAGCGGGAGAGGAGAGACCCAGTACTTC CASSLDRGSGRGETQYF
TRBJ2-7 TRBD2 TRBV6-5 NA TGTGCCAGCAGACGTCCCAGCGGGAGGAACGAGCAGTACTTC CASRRPSGRNEQYF
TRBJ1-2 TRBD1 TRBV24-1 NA TGTGCCACCAGTGATGAGACAGGGTATGGCTATGGCTACACCTTC CATSDETGYGYGYTF
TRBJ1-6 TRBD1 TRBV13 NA TGTGCCAGCAGCTTCCACAGGGGGCGAAATTCACCCCTCCACTTT CASSFHRGRNSPLHF
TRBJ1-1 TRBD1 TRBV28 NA TGTGCCAGCAGTTTATGGGACAGGGGAGCTTTCTTT CASSLWDRGAFF
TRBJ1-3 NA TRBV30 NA TGTGCCTCCCGACGGAGCCACTCTGGAAACACCATATATTTT CASRRSHSGNTIYF
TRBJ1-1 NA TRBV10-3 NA TGTGCCATCAGGGAGACCCGAAACACTGAAGCTTTCTTT CAIRETRNTEAFF
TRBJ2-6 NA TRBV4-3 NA TGCGCCAGCAGCCAAGAGGGATTGGGGGCCAACGTCCTGACTTTC CASSQEGLGANVLTF